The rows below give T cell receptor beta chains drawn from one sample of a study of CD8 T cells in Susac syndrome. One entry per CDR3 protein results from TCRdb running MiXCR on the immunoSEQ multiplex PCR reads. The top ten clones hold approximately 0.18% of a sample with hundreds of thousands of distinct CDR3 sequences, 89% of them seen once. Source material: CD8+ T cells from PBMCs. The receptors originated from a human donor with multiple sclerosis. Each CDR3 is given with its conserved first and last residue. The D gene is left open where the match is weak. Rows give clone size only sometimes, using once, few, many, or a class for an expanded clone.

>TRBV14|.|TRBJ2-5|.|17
TGTGCCAGCAGCCCCACGACCCTAACAGGGAGGAGGGAGACCCAGTACTTC
CASSPTTLTGRRETQYF
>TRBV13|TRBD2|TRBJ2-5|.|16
TGTGCCAGCAGCCCGCTTAGCGGGGGGGCAAGCGAGACCCAGTACTTC
CASSPLSGGASETQYF
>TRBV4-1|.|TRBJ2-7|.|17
TGCGCCAGCAGCCAAGTCGGAGGGGGCGCCGGGCTTTGGGAGCAGTACTTC
CASSQVGGGAGLWEQYF
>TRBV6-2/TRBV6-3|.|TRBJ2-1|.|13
TGTGCCAGCGTCGGTTGCCCCGCCAATGAGCAGTTCTTC
CASVGCPANEQFF
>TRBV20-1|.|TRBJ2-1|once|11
TGCAGTGAACCCAGCCCAAATGAGCAGTTCTTC
CSEPSPNEQFF
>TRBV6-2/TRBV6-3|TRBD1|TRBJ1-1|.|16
TGTGCCAGCAGTTACTCCCCGGACAGGGGGGGAACTGAAGCTTTCTTT
CASSYSPDRGGTEAFF
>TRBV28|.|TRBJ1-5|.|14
TGTGCCAGCAGTTTACCATATGGGAGTCAGCCCCAGCATTTT
CASSLPYGSQPQHF
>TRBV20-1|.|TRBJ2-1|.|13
TGCAGGGCCGGGACCCCAACTCCTGATGAGCAGTTCTTC
CRAGTPTPDEQFF
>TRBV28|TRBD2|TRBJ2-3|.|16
TGTGCCAGCAGTTTATCAAGCGGGGGGCCACTAGGTACGCAGTATTTT
CASSLSSGGPLGTQYF
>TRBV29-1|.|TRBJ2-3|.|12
TGCAGTCACCGCGCCAGCACAGATACGCAGTATTTT
CSHRASTDTQYF
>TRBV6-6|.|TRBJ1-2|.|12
TGTGCCAGCACCATAGGGGGGGAAGGCTACACCTTC
CASTIGGEGYTF
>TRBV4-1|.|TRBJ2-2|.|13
TGCGCCAGCAGCGGACGAGAGGCCGGGGAGCTGTTTTTT
CASSGREAGELFF
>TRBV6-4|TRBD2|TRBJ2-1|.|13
TGTGCCAGCAGTGCGGGGGAAGCGGGAGAGTTGTTCTTC
CASSAGEAGELFF
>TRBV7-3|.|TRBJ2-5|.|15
TGTGCCAGCAGCCCCGGGACCTCACTCCGGGAGACCCAGTACTTC
CASSPGTSLRETQYF
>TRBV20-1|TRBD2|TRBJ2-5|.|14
TGCAGTGCTAGAAACGGGAGGGAGCAAGAGACCCAGTACTTC
CSARNGREQETQYF
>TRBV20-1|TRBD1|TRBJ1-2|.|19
TGCAGTGTGGTCGGGACAGGGGACCTTGCTGGGGCCTGGGCTTATGGCTACACCTTC
CSVVGTGDLAGAWAYGYTF
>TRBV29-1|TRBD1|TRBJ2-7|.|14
TGCAGCGTCGCCGGGACAGGGGTAACCTACGAGCAGTACTTC
CSVAGTGVTYEQYF
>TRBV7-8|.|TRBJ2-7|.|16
TGTGCCAGCAGCCCAAGGCGGGATCGCCCCTCCTACGAGCAGTACTTC
CASSPRRDRPSYEQYF
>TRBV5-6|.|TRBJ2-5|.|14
TGTGCCAGCAGCCCCACCGCCAGGGAAGAGACCCAGTACTTC
CASSPTAREETQYF
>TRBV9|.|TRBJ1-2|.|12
TGTGCCAGCAGCGCTTCGGGTACAGGCTACACCTTC
CASSASGTGYTF
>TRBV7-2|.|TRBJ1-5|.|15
TGTGCCAGCAGCTCCCACAGGGATAGCAATCAGCCCCAGCATTTT
CASSSHRDSNQPQHF
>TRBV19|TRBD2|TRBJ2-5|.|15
TGTGCCAGTAGTATCCGACTAGCGGGAGTGGAGACCCAGTACTTC
CASSIRLAGVETQYF
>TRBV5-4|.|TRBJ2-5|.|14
TGTGCCAGCAGCCCAAGCGGATTGAAAGAGACCCAGTACTTC
CASSPSGLKETQYF
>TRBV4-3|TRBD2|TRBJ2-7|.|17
TGCGCCAGCAGCCAAGGGCCGACGGGACTAGCGGGATACGAGCAGTACTTC
CASSQGPTGLAGYEQYF
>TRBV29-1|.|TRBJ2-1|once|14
TGCAGCGTCCACGACAGGAGCTCCTACAATGAGCAGTTCTTC
CSVHDRSSYNEQFF
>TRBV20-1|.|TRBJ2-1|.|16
TGCAGTGCTTTTCTGGTGGGGGGGCCCCGGTGGAATGAGCAGTTCTTC
CSAFLVGGPRWNEQFF